Listed below are T cell receptor beta chains from one sample, sequenced in a study of spatial heterogeneity in lung cancer. TCRdb processed the 5' RACE reads anew with MiXCR; each CDR3 protein has one entry. The sample has 60,000 to 75,000 distinct CDR3 sequences, nearly 6.5% seen once. Sequencing was performed on PBMCs, taken at surgery. Receptors originate from a female donor with early-stage non-small cell lung cancer. Both conserved end residues are part of each CDR3. Fields, in order: CDR3 protein, CDR3 DNA, clone size, J gene, D gene, V gene. D genes are given only for firm matches. The size of a clone is reported for some rows only, either as once, few or many, or as a class for expanded clones.

CASIMTSGGSQETQYF,TGTGCCAGCATCATGACTAGCGGGGGCTCCCAAGAGACCCAGTACTTC,-,TRBJ2-5,TRBD2,TRBV27
CATSDLQPAGGTDTQYF,TGTGCCACCAGTGATTTGCAACCAGCGGGAGGCACAGATACGCAGTATTTT,-,TRBJ2-3,TRBD2,TRBV24-1
CASSLAPPGELFF,TGTGCCAGCAGCTTGGCCCCGCCCGGGGAGCTGTTTTTT,many,TRBJ2-2,-,TRBV5-5
CASSRQQGYGYTF,TGTGCCAGCAGTCGACAACAGGGATATGGTTACACCTTC,-,TRBJ1-2,-,TRBV12-3/TRBV12-4
CASSTRDEGGETQYF,TGTGCCAGCAGCACCCGAGATGAGGGTGGGGAGACCCAGTACTTC,-,TRBJ2-5,-,TRBV11-3
CASSEVGGAKNIQYF,TGTGCCAGCAGTGAAGTAGGAGGAGCCAAAAACATTCAGTACTTC,many,TRBJ2-4,-,TRBV2
CASSLTGFGSYEQYF,TGCGCCAGCAGCCTGACAGGGTTCGGATCCTACGAGCAGTACTTC,few,TRBJ2-7,TRBD1,TRBV5-1
CASSSLPGTSGRAPDTQYF,TGTGCCAGCAGCTCCCTGCCCGGGACTAGCGGGAGGGCCCCAGATACGCAGTATTTT,many,TRBJ2-3,TRBD2,TRBV7-2
CSVGQGSGNTIYF,TGCAGCGTCGGACAGGGCTCTGGAAACACCATATATTTT,many,TRBJ1-3,TRBD1,TRBV29-1
CASRARQGVKTQYF,TGTGCCAGCAGAGCCCGACAGGGAGTAAAGACCCAGTACTTC,many,TRBJ2-5,TRBD1,TRBV6-5
CASSFGQGSTEAFF,TGCGCCAGCAGCTTTGGACAGGGGAGCACTGAAGCTTTCTTT,many,TRBJ1-1,TRBD1,TRBV5-1
CASSGAGGSGETQYF,TGTGCCAGCAGCGGTGCGGGAGGGAGTGGGGAGACCCAGTACTTC,few,TRBJ2-5,TRBD2,TRBV9
CASSLGQRSHEQYF,TGTGCCAGCAGCTTAGGGCAGCGGTCCCACGAGCAGTACTTC,few,TRBJ2-7,-,TRBV13
CASSLDGVNTEAFF,TGCGCCAGCAGCTTGGATGGGGTGAACACTGAAGCTTTCTTT,-,TRBJ1-1,-,TRBV5-1
CASSLNAGVGTGELFF,TGTGCCAGCAGCTTAAATGCGGGAGTAGGCACCGGGGAGCTGTTTTTT,medium-sized,TRBJ2-2,TRBD2,TRBV7-3
CASSVEGQAGYTF,TGTGCCAGCAGCGTAGAGGGACAGGCGGGCTACACCTTC,few,TRBJ1-2,TRBD1,TRBV9
CASLSSGGIATQYF,TGTGCCAGCCTATCTAGCGGGGGGATCGCGACGCAGTATTTT,-,TRBJ2-3,TRBD2,TRBV12-3/TRBV12-4